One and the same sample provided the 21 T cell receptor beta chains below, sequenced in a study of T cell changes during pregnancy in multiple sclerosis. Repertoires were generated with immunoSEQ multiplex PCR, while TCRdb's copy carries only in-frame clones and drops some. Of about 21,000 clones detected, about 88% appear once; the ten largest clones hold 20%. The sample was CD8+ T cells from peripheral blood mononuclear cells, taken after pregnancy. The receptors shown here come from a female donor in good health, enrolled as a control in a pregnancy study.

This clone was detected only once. The CDR3 spells CASSLRRGQALFLWEQYF. CDR3 DNA sequence: TGTGCCAGCAGTTTAAGGCGGGGACAGGCCCTTTTTTTGTGGGAGCAGTACTTC. The chain joins TRBV27 to TRBJ2-7, with 8 bases aligning to TRBD1. Trimming removed 2 bases from V and 7 bases from J; junction bases left unmatched: 19. The germline V gene encodes CDR1 MNHEY and CDR2 SMNVEV (reference sequence). The CDR3 is 18 amino acids.

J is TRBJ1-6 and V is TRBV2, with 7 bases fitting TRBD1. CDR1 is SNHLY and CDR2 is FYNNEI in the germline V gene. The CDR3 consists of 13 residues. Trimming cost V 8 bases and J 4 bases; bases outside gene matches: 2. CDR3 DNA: TGTGCCAGCCACAGGGGTTATAATTCACCCCTCCACTTT. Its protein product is CASHRGYNSPLHF.

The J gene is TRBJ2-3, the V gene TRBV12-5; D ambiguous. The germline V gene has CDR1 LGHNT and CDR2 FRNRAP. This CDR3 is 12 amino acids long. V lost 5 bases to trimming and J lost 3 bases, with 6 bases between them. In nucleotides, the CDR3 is TGTGCTAGTGGTCTCCGGACAGATACGCAGTATTTT. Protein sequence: CASGLRTDTQYF.

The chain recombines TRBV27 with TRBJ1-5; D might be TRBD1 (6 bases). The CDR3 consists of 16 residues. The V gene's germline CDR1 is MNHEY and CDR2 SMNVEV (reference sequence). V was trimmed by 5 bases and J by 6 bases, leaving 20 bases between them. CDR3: CASSPPPTGFGQPQHF. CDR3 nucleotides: TGTGCCAGCAGTCCGCCGCCAACAGGGTTCGGTCAGCCCCAGCATTTT.

CDR3 nucleotide sequence: TGCGCCAGCAGCCAAAACTCGGGACTAGCCGTATACAATGAGCAGTTCTTC. It translates to CASSQNSGLAVYNEQFF. The chain has TRBV4-1 and TRBJ2-1; TRBD2 matches 9 bases. Looked up from germline, CDR1 is MGHRA and CDR2 is YSYEKL. V lost 2 bases to trimming and J lost 4 bases; unmatched junction nucleotides: 9. The CDR3 runs to 17 residues.

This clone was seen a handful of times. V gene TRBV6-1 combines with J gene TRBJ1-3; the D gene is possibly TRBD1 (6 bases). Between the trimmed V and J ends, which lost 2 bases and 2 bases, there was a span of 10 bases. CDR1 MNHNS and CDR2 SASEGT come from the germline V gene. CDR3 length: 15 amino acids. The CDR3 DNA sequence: TGTGCCAGCAGTGAAAACAGGGCCCCTGGAAACACCATATATTTT. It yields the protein CASSENRAPGNTIYF.

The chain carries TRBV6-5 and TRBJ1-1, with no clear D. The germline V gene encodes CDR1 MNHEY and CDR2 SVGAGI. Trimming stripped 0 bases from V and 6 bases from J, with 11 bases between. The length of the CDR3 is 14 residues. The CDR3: CASSYSEGSAEAFF. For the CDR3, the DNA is TGTGCCAGCAGTTACTCGGAAGGGAGCGCTGAAGCTTTCTTT.

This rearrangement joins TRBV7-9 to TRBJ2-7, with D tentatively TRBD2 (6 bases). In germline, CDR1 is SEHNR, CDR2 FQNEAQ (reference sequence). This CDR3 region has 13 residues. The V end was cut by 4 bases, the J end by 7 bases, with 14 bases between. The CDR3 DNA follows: TGTGCCAGCAGCTCCCGGGTGGGGGGTGAGCAGTACTTC. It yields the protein CASSSRVGGEQYF.

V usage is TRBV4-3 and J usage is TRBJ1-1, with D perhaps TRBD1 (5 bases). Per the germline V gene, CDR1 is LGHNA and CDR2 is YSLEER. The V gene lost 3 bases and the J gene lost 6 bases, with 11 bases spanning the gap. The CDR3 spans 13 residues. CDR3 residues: CASSQGGMAEAFF. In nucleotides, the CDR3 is TGCGCCAGCAGCCAGGGGGGGATGGCTGAAGCTTTCTTT.

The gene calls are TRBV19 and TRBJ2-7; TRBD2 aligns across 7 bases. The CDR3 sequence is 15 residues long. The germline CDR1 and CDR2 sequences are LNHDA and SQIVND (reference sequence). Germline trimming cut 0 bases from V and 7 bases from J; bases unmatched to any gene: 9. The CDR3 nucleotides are TGTGCCAGTAGTATAGATCTTGCGGGAGTAGGAGAGCAGTACTTC. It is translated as CASSIDLAGVGEQYF.

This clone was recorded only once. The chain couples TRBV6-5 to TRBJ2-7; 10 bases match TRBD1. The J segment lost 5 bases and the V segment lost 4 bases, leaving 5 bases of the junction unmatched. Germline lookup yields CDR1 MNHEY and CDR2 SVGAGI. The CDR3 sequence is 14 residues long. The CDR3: CASSSGTGVHEQYF. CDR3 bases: TGTGCCAGCAGTTCCGGGACAGGGGTCCACGAGCAGTACTTC.

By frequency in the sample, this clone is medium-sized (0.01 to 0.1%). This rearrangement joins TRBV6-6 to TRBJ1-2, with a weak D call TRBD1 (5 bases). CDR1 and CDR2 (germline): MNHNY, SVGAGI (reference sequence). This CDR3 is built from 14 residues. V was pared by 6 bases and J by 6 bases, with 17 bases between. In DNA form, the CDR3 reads TGTGCCAGCAGCTGGGGGGTGACAGCTGATGGCTACACCTTC. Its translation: CASSWGVTADGYTF.

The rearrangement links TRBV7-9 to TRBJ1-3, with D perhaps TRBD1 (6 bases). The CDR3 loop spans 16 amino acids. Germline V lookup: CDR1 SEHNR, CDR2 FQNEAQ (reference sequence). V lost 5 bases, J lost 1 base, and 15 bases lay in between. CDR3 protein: CASSTWTVTSGNTIYF. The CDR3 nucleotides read TGTGCCAGCAGCACCTGGACAGTTACATCTGGAAACACCATATATTTT.

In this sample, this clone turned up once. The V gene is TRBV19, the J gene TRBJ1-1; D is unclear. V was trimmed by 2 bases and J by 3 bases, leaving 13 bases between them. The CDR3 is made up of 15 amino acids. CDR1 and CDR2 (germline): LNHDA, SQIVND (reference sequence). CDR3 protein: CASSIPAEADTEAFF. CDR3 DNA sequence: TGTGCCAGTAGTATACCCGCAGAAGCGGACACTGAAGCTTTCTTT. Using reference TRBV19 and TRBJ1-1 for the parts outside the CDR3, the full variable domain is DGGITQSPKYLFRKEGQNVTLSCEQNLNHDAMYWYRQDPGQGLRLIYYSQIVNDFQKGDIAEGYSVSREKKESFPLTVTSAQKNPTAFYLCASSIPAEADTEAFFGQGTRLTVV.

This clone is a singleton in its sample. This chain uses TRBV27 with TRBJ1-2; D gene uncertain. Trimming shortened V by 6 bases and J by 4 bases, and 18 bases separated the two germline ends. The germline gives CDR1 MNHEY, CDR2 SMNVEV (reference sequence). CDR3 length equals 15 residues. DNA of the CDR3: TGTGCCAGCAGCCGATCGTCAAGAACACCCTATGGCTACACCTTC. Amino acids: CASSRSSRTPYGYTF.

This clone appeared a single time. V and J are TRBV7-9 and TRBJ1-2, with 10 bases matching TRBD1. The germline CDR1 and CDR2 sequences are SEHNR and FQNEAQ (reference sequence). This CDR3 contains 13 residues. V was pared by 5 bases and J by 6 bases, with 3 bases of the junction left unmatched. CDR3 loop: CASSKGTGDGYTF. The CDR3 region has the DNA TGTGCCAGCAGCAAAGGGACAGGGGATGGCTACACCTTC.

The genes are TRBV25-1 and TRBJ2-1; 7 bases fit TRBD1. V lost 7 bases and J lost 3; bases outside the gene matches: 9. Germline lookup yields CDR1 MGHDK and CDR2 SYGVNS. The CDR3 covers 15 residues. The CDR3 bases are TGTGCCAGCACAGCACACACAGGGGACTACAATGAGCAGTTCTTC. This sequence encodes CASTAHTGDYNEQFF.

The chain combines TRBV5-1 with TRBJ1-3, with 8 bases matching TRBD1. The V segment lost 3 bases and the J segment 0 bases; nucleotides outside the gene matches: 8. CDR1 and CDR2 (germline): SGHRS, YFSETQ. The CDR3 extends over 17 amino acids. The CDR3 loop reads CASSSLQGADSGNTIYF. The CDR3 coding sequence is TGCGCCAGCAGCTCGCTTCAGGGGGCCGACTCTGGAAACACCATATATTTT.

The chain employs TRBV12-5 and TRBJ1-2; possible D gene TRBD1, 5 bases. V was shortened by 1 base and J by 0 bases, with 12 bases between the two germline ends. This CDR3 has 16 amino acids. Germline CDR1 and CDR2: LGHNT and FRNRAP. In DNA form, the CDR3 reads TGTGCTAGTGGTTTGGACCAGACAGTAGCTAACTATGGCTACACCTTC. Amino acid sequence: CASGLDQTVANYGYTF.

As DNA, the CDR3 is TGTGCCTGGAGTGTACAGGGACAGATTGATGGCTACACCTTC. It specifies CAWSVQGQIDGYTF. V is TRBV30 and J is TRBJ1-2, with 7 bases fitting TRBD1. J lost 6 bases, V lost 0 bases, and 7 bases had no gene match. The CDR3 is 14 amino acids. Germline V gene lookup returns CDR1 GTSNPN and CDR2 SVGIG (reference sequence).

The CDR3 DNA is TGTGCCTGGAGCGGACTAGCGGGAGGGCCCTCCTACGAGCAGTACTTC. Residues: CAWSGLAGGPSYEQYF. The chain recombines TRBV30 with TRBJ2-7, with TRBD2 matching over 15 bases. In germline, CDR1 is GTSNPN, CDR2 SVGIG (reference sequence). The CDR3 length is 16 residues. Trimming removed 3 bases from V and 0 bases from J; junction bases left unmatched: 3.